The source of this T cell receptor (beta chain) is a study of blood T cells in healthy people across ages. Overall study findings and caveats: Strong correlation existed between TCR beta diversity and naive T cell percentage. Conclusively comparing naive with antigen-experienced cells was impossible with unsorted PBMCs.

Isolation recovered at least 6 million PBMCs from every sample. A minimum of 6 micrograms of total RNA was extracted per sample. This clonotype has at least ten counts. Its matching antigen is unknown. Trimming pared 0 bases from V and 4 bases from J, leaving 7 bases between. This CDR3 is built from 13 residues. The germline V gene encodes CDR1 SGHRS and CDR2 YFSETQ. The second PCR ran roughly 7 to 11 cycles with a sample-barcoded 5' primer and J-beta primers. One entry per CDR3 protein, called by TCRdb with MiXCR from the 5' RACE reads. Among hundreds of thousands of distinct CDR3 sequences listed, roughly half were seen once.

V is TRBV5-1 and J is TRBJ1-2; unclear D gene. This sequence originates from a man aged 55 to 70 in good health. Source material: blood. The CDR3 spells CASSLERTYGYTF. The CDR3 DNA follows: TGCGCCAGCAGCTTGGAGCGCACCTATGGCTACACCTTC.